This T cell receptor beta chain comes out of a study of human T cells and chemical hapten exposure. The CDR3 runs to 13 residues. The germline V gene has CDR1 SGHRS and CDR2 YFSETQ. V lost 4 bases, J lost 8 bases, and 15 bases lay in between. Specified time point: patch test 2, 6 weeks after DPC sensitization. Treatment reported: therapeutic diphenylcyclopropenone sensitization with weekly scalp DPC. This clonotype was seen many times. TCRdb reprocessed the RACE reads with MiXCR, giving one entry per CDR3 protein. The sample comprises about 40,000 distinct CDR3 sequences, approximately 9% of which are singletons, and approximately 16% rests with the top ten.

This sequence joins TRBV5-1 and TRBJ1-2, with D tentatively TRBD1 (5 bases). Sequencing was performed on whole blood, taken in connection with sensitization to the hapten diphenylcyclopropenone (DPC). The TCR comes from a woman in her thirties or forties with alopecia areata. Some clones in this sample may be carry-over from other donors' samples. CDR3 DNA sequence: TGCGCCAGCAGCCCCGGGAGGGGAGGAGGCTACACCTTC. It is translated as CASSPGRGGGYTF.